These 28 T cell receptor beta chains were all obtained from the same sample, sequenced in a study of cytomegalovirus exposure and HLA in healthy donors (dated by TCRdb to the late 2010s). To prepare the library, the immunoSEQ multiplex PCR assay was applied. For the multiplex PCR, a mixture combining 60 forward primers for TCR Vbeta segments and 13 reverse primers for TCR Jbeta segments was used. Drawn from immuneACCESS, this table holds only the in-frame rearrangements with V and J called that TCRdb kept. Clones are partly lost; checked studies trace under half to an unresolved V gene and leave the rest unexplained. This sample is represented by under 200,000 clones; roughly 82% of them were singletons. The ten top clones hold approximately 12% of the sample. The material sequenced was PBMCs. The receptor set was obtained from a man aged 50-60 years in good health and CMV-seropositive.

The chain carries TRBV7-9 and TRBJ2-5; 12 nucleotides align to TRBD2. CDR3 length equals 16 residues. Losses at the gene ends were 4 bases for V and 6 bases for J; bases not matched to a gene: 9. In germline, CDR1 is SEHNR, CDR2 FQNEAQ (reference sequence). The CDR3 sequence: CASSSLLAGGRQTQYF. In DNA form, the CDR3 reads TGTGCCAGCAGCTCCCTGCTAGCGGGGGGGCGTCAGACCCAGTACTTC.

Here the CDR3 reads CASSQDLAGAGVGSYEQYF. CDR3 DNA: TGCGCCAGCAGCCAAGATCTAGCGGGAGCCGGTGTGGGGTCCTACGAGCAGTACTTC. This chain connects TRBV4-1 to TRBJ2-7, with TRBD2 matching over 10 bases. The V segment lost 0 bases and the J segment 1 base; nucleotides outside the gene matches: 12. This CDR3 comprises 19 residues. In germline, CDR1 is MGHRA, CDR2 YSYEKL.

The V gene is TRBV7-2, the J gene TRBJ1-6; 8 bases are a match to TRBD1. V lost 4 bases to trimming and J lost 4 bases; unmatched junction nucleotides: 6. From germline, CDR1 is SGHTA and CDR2 FQGNSA. The CDR3 runs 16 residues. The CDR3 DNA follows: TGTGCCAGCAGCTCTCCCCGGACAGGGTATAATTCACCCCTCCACTTT. Translation gives CASSSPRTGYNSPLHF.

The CDR3 loop is CASSHRPGQGGAYEQYF. The CDR3 bases are TGTGCCAGCAGCCATCGCCCGGGACAGGGGGGGGCCTACGAGCAGTACTTC. This chain connects TRBV14 to TRBJ2-7, with TRBD1 matching over 11 bases. The CDR3 is 17 amino acids. J was trimmed by 2 bases and V by 3 bases; bases with no gene match: 9. The germline CDR1 and CDR2 sequences are SGHDN and FVKESK. The full variable domain, with the rest looked up from reference TRBV14 and TRBJ2-7, is EAGVTQFPSHSVIEKGQTVTLRCDPISGHDNLYWYRRVMGKEIKFLLHFVKESKQDESGMPNNRFLAERTGGTYSTLKVQPAELEDSGVYFCASSHRPGQGGAYEQYFGPGTRLTVT.

The chain links TRBV2 to TRBJ1-2; 10 nucleotides agree with TRBD1. The trim removed 10 bases at V and 4 bases at J, leaving 9 bases unmatched. Per the germline V gene, CDR1 is SNHLY and CDR2 is FYNNEI. This CDR3 contains 14 residues. The DNA of the CDR3 is TGTGCCATCGAGCCCGGGACAGGGGTCTATGGCTACACCTTC. Protein sequence: CAIEPGTGVYGYTF.

The chain uses TRBV13 and TRBJ2-7; 9 bases agree with TRBD2. Per the germline V gene, CDR1 is PRHDT and CDR2 is FYEKMQ (reference sequence). The CDR3 extends over 14 amino acids. The junction had 8 bases not matched to a gene; V was cut back by 5 bases and J by 6 bases. Written as DNA, the CDR3 is TGTGCCAGCAGCCGTAGCGGGAGACAGGGCGAGCAGTACTTC. Translating it yields CASSRSGRQGEQYF. The full variable domain, in which reference TRBV13 and TRBJ2-7 provide the parts outside the CDR3, is AAGVIQSPRHLIKEKRETATLKCYPIPRHDTVYWYQQGPGQDPQFLISFYEKMQSDKGSIPDRFSAQQFSDYHSELNMSSLELGDSALYFCASSRSGRQGEQYFGPGTRLTVT.

The chain couples TRBV7-3 to TRBJ1-2; TRBD1 might be the D (5 bases). The germline CDR1 and CDR2 sequences are SGHTA and FQGTGA. The CDR3 contains 17 residues. Trimming took 5 bases from V and 2 from J, leaving 21 bases between them. The CDR3 DNA reads TGTGCCAGCAGCCCTTCATCACTTATGACAGAGAACTATGGCTACACCTTC. Amino acids: CASSPSSLMTENYGYTF.

A note on this clone: Other DNA sequences in this specimen translate into the identical CDR3. The rearrangement uses TRBV4-2 and TRBJ2-5; D is uncertain. The CDR3 contains 13 residues. CDR1 and CDR2 from the germline V gene are LGHNA and YNFKEQ. Trimming took off 4 bases at V and 2 bases at J, with 8 bases between the two ends. The DNA of the CDR3 is TGTGCCAGCAGCCGCGACTGGCAAGAGACCCAGTACTTC. Translating gives CASSRDWQETQYF.

This sequence joins TRBV6-1 and TRBJ2-7, with 9 positions matching TRBD1. Germline CDR1 and CDR2: MNHNS and SASEGT. The V gene end was trimmed by 5 bases and the J gene end by 2 bases; junction bases not matched to a gene: 4. This CDR3 has 14 amino acids. The CDR3, as DNA: TGTGCCAGCAGTCTACAGGGGGCGACCTACGAGCAGTACTTC. It is translated as CASSLQGATYEQYF.

This clone was seen once. V and J are TRBV9 and TRBJ2-5; 7 bases fit TRBD1. V shed 2 bases, J shed 2 bases, and the junction held 9 bases outside the gene matches. The CDR3 runs to 16 residues. Germline V gives CDR1 SGDLS, CDR2 YYNGEE. The CDR3 here is CASSVGTAPAQETQYF. The CDR3 DNA follows: TGTGCCAGCAGCGTTGGGACAGCCCCGGCTCAAGAGACCCAGTACTTC.

This chain uses TRBV5-6 with TRBJ2-5; 14 bases match TRBD2. This CDR3 has 16 residues. V was clipped by 3 bases and J by 5 bases; unmatched bases: 6. Germline CDR1 is SGHDT and CDR2 is YYEEEE. The CDR3 sequence is CASSSRLAGGTETQYF. The DNA for the CDR3 is TGTGCCAGCAGCTCTAGACTAGCGGGAGGGACCGAGACCCAGTACTTC.

This rearrangement joins TRBV29-1 to TRBJ2-7; 14 positions match TRBD2. Germline CDR1 reads SQVTM; CDR2 reads ANQGSEA. The CDR3 runs 13 residues. With V trimmed by 7 bases and J by 5 bases, 4 bases remained unmatched. The CDR3 DNA sequence: TGCAGCGGGGGACTAGCGGGAGCTCACGAGCAGTACTTC. It encodes CSGGLAGAHEQYF.

This chain connects TRBV5-8 to TRBJ1-5; 7 bases are a match to TRBD1. In germline, CDR1 is SGHTS, CDR2 YDEGEE. After removal of 4 bases from V and 0 bases from J, the junction contained 10 bases not matched to a gene. The CDR3 length is 17 residues. The CDR3 sequence: CASSLRDSTDSNQPQHF. The DNA of the CDR3 is TGTGCCAGCAGCCTCCGGGACAGTACTGATAGCAATCAGCCCCAGCATTTT.

The chain uses TRBV15 and TRBJ1-5; the match to TRBD1 covers 7 bases. This CDR3 spans 14 amino acids. V gave up 4 bases and J gave up 5 bases; unmatched junction bases: 5. Germline V CDR1 and CDR2: LNHNV, YYDKDF (reference sequence). The CDR3 protein is CATSTGTEDQPQHF. Here the CDR3 DNA reads TGTGCCACCAGCACCGGGACAGAGGATCAGCCCCAGCATTTT.

V and J are TRBV9 and TRBJ2-1; perhaps TRBD1 as D (6 bases). The V end was cut by 3 bases, the J end by 2 bases, with 15 bases between. Germline V CDR1 and CDR2: SGDLS, YYNGEE. CDR3 size: 16 residues. The CDR3 DNA follows: TGTGCCAGCAGCGGTAGAGGACAGAGCGCCTACAATGAGCAGTTCTTC. Translated: CASSGRGQSAYNEQFF.

This rearrangement joins TRBV6-1 to TRBJ1-3; 8 bases are a match to TRBD1. The J segment lost 4 bases and the V segment lost 3 bases, leaving 8 bases of the junction unmatched. The length of the CDR3 is 16 residues. From germline, CDR1 is MNHNS and CDR2 SASEGT. CDR3 protein: CASSEATGELGNTIYF. The CDR3 DNA is TGTGCCAGCAGTGAGGCGACAGGGGAATTGGGAAACACCATATATTTT.

Notes on this clone: This CDR3 is also generated by other DNA sequences in the sample. The chain links TRBV5-1 to TRBJ2-2; D might be TRBD2 (6 bases). Germline V lookup: CDR1 SGHRS, CDR2 YFSETQ. Trimming cost V 3 bases and J 5 bases, with 11 bases left between them. The CDR3 runs 14 residues. The CDR3 nucleotides are TGCGCCAGCAGCTCCGGGGGTGGGACCGGGGAGCTGTTTTTT. It codes for CASSSGGGTGELFF.

This clone was detected a few times. The chain uses TRBV19 and TRBJ2-2; D is undetermined. Trimming took 3 bases from V and 6 from J, leaving 8 bases between them. The germline CDR1 and CDR2 sequences are LNHDA and SQIVND (reference sequence). The CDR3 spans 13 residues. CDR3 protein: CASSIVYPGELFF. The CDR3 coding sequence is TGTGCCAGTAGTATCGTCTATCCCGGGGAGCTGTTTTTT.

In its sample, this clone was seen a few times. The sample holds other DNA sequences that translate to the same CDR3. The rearrangement joins TRBV5-1 to TRBJ2-3; D unresolved. The CDR3 covers 14 residues. V lost 0 bases and J 2 bases, leaving 7 bases between the germline ends. In germline, CDR1 is SGHRS, CDR2 YFSETQ. In nucleotides, the CDR3 is TGCGCCAGCAGCTTGGGTCAGTCCACAGATACGCAGTATTTT. Amino acids: CASSLGQSTDTQYF.

The chain combines TRBV7-3 with TRBJ2-5, with TRBD2 matching 8 bases. CDR3 length: 16 amino acids. Germline values: CDR1 SGHTA, CDR2 FQGTGA. The V segment lost 4 bases and the J segment 3 bases; nucleotides outside the gene matches: 10. In nucleotides, the CDR3 is TGTGCCAGCAGCTCAACCGGGGGGGTTCTCGAAGAGACCCAGTACTTC. Residues: CASSSTGGVLEETQYF. The full variable domain, completed using reference TRBV7-3 and TRBJ2-5, is GAGVSQTPSNKVTEKGKYVELRCDPISGHTALYWYRQSLGQGPEFLIYFQGTGAADDSGLPNDRFFAVRPEGSVSTLKIQRTERGDSAVYLCASSSTGGVLEETQYFGPGTRLLVL.

V usage is TRBV7-9 and J usage is TRBJ2-3; 9 positions agree with TRBD2. Germline CDR1 SEHNR, CDR2 FQNEAQ (reference sequence). This CDR3 comprises 16 residues. V lost 6 bases to trimming and J lost 2 bases; unmatched junction nucleotides: 9. The CDR3 region is CASREASGVLTDTQYF. The CDR3 bases are TGTGCCAGCAGGGAGGCTAGCGGGGTCCTCACAGATACGCAGTATTTT.

This clone was picked up one time. The chain is built from TRBV6-5 and TRBJ1-5; the D gene is possibly TRBD1 (6 bases). V was shortened by 4 bases and J by 0 bases, with 10 bases between the two germline ends. Germline V gives CDR1 MNHEY, CDR2 SVGAGI. This CDR3 comprises 15 residues. This chain's CDR3 is CASSLTGGSNQPQHF. The CDR3 DNA sequence: TGTGCCAGCAGTTTGACAGGTGGTAGCAATCAGCCCCAGCATTTT.

The V and J genes are TRBV19 and TRBJ1-2, with a possible D match to TRBD1 (5 bases). CDR3 size: 15 residues. V shed 5 bases and J shed 3 bases, with 16 bases lying between them. Germline lookup yields CDR1 LNHDA and CDR2 SQIVND (reference sequence). CDR3 sequence: CASSGPGGGHYGYTF. CDR3 bases: TGTGCCAGTAGTGGGCCGGGGGGTGGGCACTATGGCTACACCTTC.

V is TRBV28 and J is TRBJ2-5; 8 nucleotides agree with TRBD1. The V segment lost 5 bases and the J segment 5 bases; nucleotides outside the gene matches: 10. The CDR3 sequence is 15 residues long. In germline, CDR1 is MDHEN, CDR2 SYDVKM. The CDR3 DNA follows: TGTGCCAGCAGTACGACAGGGGAAAGTTTCGAGACCCAGTACTTC. Translated, it gives CASSTTGESFETQYF.

The chain has TRBV2 and TRBJ2-3; D might be TRBD1 (5 bases). This CDR3 spans 13 amino acids. Trimming took off 6 bases at V and 4 bases at J, with 11 bases between the two ends. Germline V gene data show CDR1 as SNHLY and CDR2 as FYNNEI. CDR3 bases: TGTGCCAGCAGACCAGGGTTACCAGATACGCAGTATTTT. Translating it yields CASRPGLPDTQYF.

This chain connects TRBV19 to TRBJ1-2; D is possibly TRBD1 (5 bases). CDR1 LNHDA and CDR2 SQIVND come from the germline V gene (reference sequence). The CDR3 loop spans 14 amino acids. V lost 3 bases, J lost 3 bases, and 11 bases lay in between. CDR3 sequence reads: CASSINIRDYGYTF. The CDR3 nucleotides are TGTGCCAGTAGTATCAACATCAGGGACTATGGCTACACCTTC.

This clone was observed a handful of times. V gene TRBV28 combines with J gene TRBJ1-5, with D hard to call. The CDR3 spans 13 residues. CDR1 and CDR2 (germline): MDHEN, SYDVKM. The V and J ends lost 6 bases and 0 bases respectively, with 6 bases between them. CDR3 nucleotides: TGTGCCAGCAGGAGGGCTAGCAATCAGCCCCAGCATTTT. It yields the protein CASRRASNQPQHF.

J is TRBJ1-2 and V is TRBV28, with a tentative D call TRBD1 (5 bases). CDR3 length: 15 amino acids. Germline CDR1 is MDHEN and CDR2 is SYDVKM. The ends were cut back, 1 base at V and 8 bases at J, with 17 bases in the middle. The CDR3 DNA follows: TGTGCCAGCAGTTTATCAATGTGGGGGGTGGACGGCTACACCTTC. It translates to CASSLSMWGVDGYTF.